This T cell receptor (beta chain) was obtained from a study of molecular identifiers for immune sequencing clone quantification. Background on the study: In replicates, RNA taken from approximately 20,000 or 98,000 naive CD8 cells was divided five ways, and four portions underwent sequencing.

This clonotype was counted ten times or more. Researchers sorted naive CD8 T cells as cells that were CD8+CD4-CCR7+CD45RA+. This CDR3 has 14 residues. CDR1 and CDR2 (germline): SGHVS, FQNEAQ. V was pared by 2 bases and J by 1 base, with 9 bases between. From the PCR reads, TCRdb called clonotypes with MiXCR, one entry per CDR3 protein. The sample carries approximately 40,000 distinct CDR3 sequences, approximately 17% recorded once. The sequence came from a human donor in good health. Some libraries in this study had Jurkat cell RNA spiked in. Sequences were obtained from naive CD8+ T cells from blood, with Jurkat cell RNA spiked in. Indicated subset: FACS-sorted CD8+CD4-CCR7+CD45RA+ naive T cells. The chain has TRBV7-8 and TRBJ2-7; D gene uncertain. CDR3 in DNA: TGTGCCAGCAGCTTAAAGACACGTTCCTACGAGCAGTACTTC. This codes for CASSLKTRSYEQYF.